Below are 11 T cell receptor beta chains sequenced from a single sample in a study of blood T cell repertoires in COVID-19. Here immunoSEQ multiplex PCR was the method, and the copy in TCRdb shows in-frame clones only, minus some. The table has about 190,000 clones, approximately 85% seen once. The sample taken for sequencing was peripheral blood. The receptor set was obtained from a woman in her sixties or seventies with active or convalescent COVID-19.

The chain employs TRBV9 and TRBJ1-4; D is perhaps TRBD1 (5 bases). The CDR3 totals 14 residues. V was trimmed by 2 bases and J by 5 bases, leaving 10 bases between them. Looked up from germline, CDR1 is SGDLS and CDR2 is YYNGEE. The CDR3 DNA follows: TGTGCCAGCAGCGTCAGGGAGGGAAATGAAAAACTGTTTTTT. Its protein is CASSVREGNEKLFF.

V usage is TRBV20-1 and J usage is TRBJ1-6; D is ambiguous. V lost 4 bases to trimming and J lost 7 bases, with 26 bases between them. CDR1 is DFQATT and CDR2 is SNEGSKA in the germline V gene (reference sequence). The CDR3 runs 18 residues. This CDR3 reads CSANEGLRLVAGNSPLHF. CDR3 sequence (DNA): TGCAGTGCTAATGAGGGATTAAGGTTGGTCGCGGGGAATTCACCCCTCCACTTT.

The chain employs TRBV5-1 and TRBJ2-5; 9 positions agree with TRBD1. After removal of 4 bases from V and 4 bases from J, the junction contained 5 bases not matched to a gene. CDR3 length: 14 residues. CDR1 and CDR2 from the germline V gene are SGHRS and YFSETQ. This CDR3 reads CASSTGQGRETQYF. In DNA, the CDR3 is TGCGCCAGCAGCACCGGACAGGGGCGAGAGACCCAGTACTTC.

Only one count was recorded for this clone. The chain carries TRBV5-4 and TRBJ1-4, with D perhaps TRBD1 (6 bases). Germline lookup yields CDR1 SGHNT and CDR2 YYREEE (reference sequence). CDR3 length: 16 residues. Between the trimmed V and J ends, which lost 0 bases and 4 bases, there was a span of 13 bases. The CDR3: CASSLDPGVVNEKLFF. In DNA form, the CDR3 reads TGTGCCAGCAGCTTGGACCCAGGGGTCGTTAATGAAAAACTGTTTTTT.

The gene calls are TRBV11-2 and TRBJ2-1, with 8 bases identical to TRBD2. Germline trimming cut 2 bases from V and 13 bases from J; bases unmatched to any gene: 1. CDR1 is SGHAT and CDR2 is FQNNGV in the germline V gene. This CDR3 comprises 11 residues. This CDR3 reads CASSLSGGQFF. In nucleotides, the CDR3 is TGTGCCAGCAGCTTAAGCGGGGGTCAGTTCTTC.

The chain uses TRBV7-2 and TRBJ2-1, with TRBD2 identical over 8 bases. V lost 5 bases and J lost 12; bases outside the gene matches: 12. The CDR3 spans 14 residues. Germline-derived CDR1 and CDR2 are SGHTA and FQGNSA. CDR3 in amino acids: CASSPTGLAGGQFF. For the CDR3, the DNA is TGTGCCAGCAGCCCTACGGGTCTGGCGGGAGGGCAGTTCTTC.

This clone was picked up one time. One end of the junction is discordant with germline, which a read error may explain. The chain combines TRBV11-3 with TRBJ1-1; the match to TRBD1 covers 10 bases. Germline CDR1 is SGHNT and CDR2 is YENEEA. This CDR3 contains 14 residues. The CDR3, as DNA: TGTGCCAGCAGCTCCCGACAGGGGGCGTCCAGGCCTACGTTT. Its translation is CASSSRQGASRPTF.

Only a few counts were recorded for this clone. The chain combines TRBV2 with TRBJ1-3, with D possibly matching TRBD1 (5 bases). Germline V lookup: CDR1 SNHLY, CDR2 FYNNEI. V lost 6 bases and J lost 2, with 14 bases in between. This CDR3 is built from 15 residues. CDR3 sequence (DNA): TGTGCCAGCAGCCCGGCCGGGGGAACTGGAAACACCATATATTTT. It translates to CASSPAGGTGNTIYF.

The chain has TRBV10-1 and TRBJ2-7; TRBD1 might be the D (5 bases). Germline V gene data show CDR1 as WNHNN and CDR2 as SYGVQD (reference sequence). The CDR3 totals 13 residues. Trimming took off 5 bases at V and 7 bases at J, with 15 bases between the two ends. The CDR3 protein is CASSPRDSREQYF. The CDR3 nucleotides read TGCGCCAGCAGTCCCAGGGATTCGAGGGAGCAGTACTTC.

CDR3 sequence reads: CASSLTGGTEAFF. CDR3 coding DNA: TGCGCCAGCAGCTTGACAGGGGGCACTGAAGCTTTCTTT. This chain joins TRBV5-1 and TRBJ1-1; TRBD1 matches at 8 bases. The CDR3 runs to 13 residues. Germline V gene lookup returns CDR1 SGHRS and CDR2 YFSETQ. V was pared by 1 base and J by 4 bases, with 0 bases of the junction left unmatched.

V gene TRBV7-9 combines with J gene TRBJ2-1, with D unclear. The CDR3 runs 14 residues. The germline CDR1 and CDR2 sequences are SEHNR and FQNEAQ (reference sequence). Trimming took 7 bases from V and 0 from J, leaving 10 bases between them. The CDR3 region is CASTGGSSYNEQFF. The CDR3 DNA sequence: TGTGCCAGCACGGGCGGAAGCTCCTACAATGAGCAGTTCTTC.